What follows are 14 T cell receptor beta chains derived from one specimen sequenced in a study of response to subunit inactivated influenza vaccine. A single record per CDR3 protein comes from TCRdb applying MiXCR to the RT-PCR reads. This table has roughly 290,000 distinct CDR3 sequences, around a fifth appearing once. The specimen comprised PBMCs from blood, sampled about 20 months after vaccination. Receptor source: a man between 50 and 69 years old who received an inactivated influenza vaccine.

This chain joins TRBV30 and TRBJ1-4; a weak D match, TRBD1 (5 bases). The CDR3 spans 16 residues. Germline CDR1 GTSNPN, CDR2 SVGIG (reference sequence). The V end was cut by 1 base, the J end by 3 bases, with 15 bases between. CDR3 region: CAWSEPRRVSNEKLFF. The CDR3 region has the DNA TGTGCCTGGAGTGAGCCCCGCAGGGTGTCTAATGAAAAACTGTTTTTT.

With regard to this clonotype: It is unclear where the CDR3 begins or ends on the DNA, so no DNA is shown, and the CDR3 is as TCRdb lists it. The genes are TRBV7-5 and TRBJ1-2; the tabulated D call, TRBD1, remains unverified against the DNA. TRBV7-5 is described as a pseudogene. The CDR3 length is 22 residues, termini included. CDR3 loop: CISVPEASHRDRGILGLYGYTF.

This clonotype has a count of ten or more. The chain combines TRBV12-3 or TRBV12-4 with TRBJ1-1; no clear D. V was trimmed by 5 bases and J by 4 bases, leaving 14 bases between them. The CDR3 runs 14 residues. The CDR3 loop is CASSPGGGGTEAFF. The DNA for the CDR3 is TGTGCCAGCAGTCCCGGCGGTGGAGGCACTGAAGCTTTCTTT.

The chain has TRBV6-2 or TRBV6-3 and TRBJ1-1; no definite D call. V was pared by 0 bases and J by 8 bases, with 4 bases between. The CDR3 length is 11 residues. The germline gives CDR1 MNHEY, CDR2 SVGEGT. DNA of the CDR3: TGTGCCAGCAGTTACTCGTTAGAAGCTTTCTTT. This encodes CASSYSLEAFF.

This clonotype has at least ten counts. The V and J genes are TRBV20-1 and TRBJ1-2, with no clear D. The CDR3 has 15 residues. Trimming cost V 4 bases and J 8 bases, with 23 bases left between them. The germline V gene has CDR1 DFQATT and CDR2 SNEGSKA (reference sequence). The CDR3 sequence: CSATQTRDVAGGYTF. CDR3 in DNA: TGCAGTGCTACCCAGACCAGAGACGTCGCTGGAGGCTACACCTTC.

This sequence joins TRBV6-1 and TRBJ1-1; 7 nucleotides align to TRBD1. This CDR3 region has 16 residues. Unmatched junction bases numbered 13, after V lost 6 bases and J lost 3 bases. Per germline, CDR1 MNHNS and CDR2 SASEGT. The DNA for the CDR3 is TGTGCCAGCAGCCGAAACGGACAGGAGAGGTACACTGAAGCTTTCTTT. Translation gives CASSRNGQERYTEAFF.

This chain uses TRBV3-1 with TRBJ1-2; D remains ambiguous. Germline-derived CDR1 and CDR2 are LGHDT and YNNKEL (reference sequence). The V end lost 0 bases, the J end lost 3 bases, and 5 bases lay between the germline ends. CDR3 size: 13 residues. CDR3 sequence: CASSQDTDYGYTF. CDR3 DNA: TGTGCCAGCAGCCAAGATACGGACTATGGCTACACCTTC.

The chain links TRBV20-1 to TRBJ2-5; D is undetermined. There are 14 residues in the CDR3. In germline, CDR1 is DFQATT, CDR2 SNEGSKA (reference sequence). Trimming took off 0 bases at V and 7 bases at J, with 15 bases between the two ends. The CDR3 DNA is TGCAGTGCTAGAGAGGGGATTAACTGGGGGACCCAGTACTTC. It is translated as CSAREGINWGTQYF.

The chain uses TRBV7-9 and TRBJ2-7; D remains unclear. CDR3 length: 12 residues. CDR1 and CDR2 from the germline V gene are SEHNR and FQNEAQ (reference sequence). Trimming pared 6 bases from V and 6 bases from J, leaving 12 bases between. The CDR3 here is CASRKGQAEQYF. In DNA form, the CDR3 reads TGTGCCAGCAGAAAAGGCCAGGCCGAGCAGTACTTC.

This clonotype was counted ten times or more. The chain is built from TRBV6-1 and TRBJ1-1, with a weak D call TRBD1 (5 bases). Between the trimmed V and J ends, which lost 7 bases and 5 bases, there was a span of 20 bases. Germline V gene data show CDR1 as MNHNS and CDR2 as SASEGT. The CDR3 consists of 15 residues. The CDR3 DNA is TGTGCCAGCACCGCGCGGCCCATGACAGAGACTGAAGCTTTCTTT. Amino acid sequence: CASTARPMTETEAFF.

This sequence joins TRBV3-1 and TRBJ2-1, with 10 bases aligning to TRBD2. Per the germline V gene, CDR1 is LGHDT and CDR2 is YNNKEL (reference sequence). CDR3 length equals 15 residues. After removal of 4 bases from V and 7 bases from J, the junction contained 7 bases not matched to a gene. This chain's CDR3 is CASSRGLAEANEQFF. The CDR3 nucleotides are TGTGCCAGCAGCCGCGGACTAGCGGAAGCAAATGAGCAGTTCTTC.

This clonotype has a handful of counts. The V and J genes are TRBV20-1 and TRBJ2-5, with TRBD2 matching 7 bases. Germline-derived CDR1 and CDR2 are DFQATT and SNEGSKA (reference sequence). The J segment lost 0 bases and the V segment lost 5 bases, leaving 9 bases of the junction unmatched. The CDR3 spans 15 residues. CDR3 residues: CSAQISGGNQETQYF. CDR3 in DNA: TGCAGTGCTCAAATATCGGGAGGCAACCAAGAGACCCAGTACTTC.

This clonotype showed up just a few times. The gene calls are TRBV5-5 and TRBJ1-3; TRBD1 might be the D (5 bases). This CDR3 is built from 17 residues. Germline V gene lookup returns CDR1 SGHKS and CDR2 YYEKEE (reference sequence). The V end was cut by 6 bases, the J end by 0 bases, with 19 bases between. The CDR3 spells CASTDGTNLFSGNTIYF. The CDR3 DNA is TGTGCCAGCACGGACGGGACCAACCTCTTCTCTGGAAACACCATATATTTT.

The chain combines TRBV5-5 with TRBJ1-1; the D gene is possibly TRBD1 (5 bases). V lost 4 bases to trimming and J lost 4 bases, with 20 bases between them. The CDR3 extends over 16 amino acids. Germline lookup yields CDR1 SGHKS and CDR2 YYEKEE (reference sequence). The CDR3 DNA reads TGTGCCAGCAGCCCCCCCGGGACCCTGGTTGGCACTGAAGCTTTCTTT. Its translation is CASSPPGTLVGTEAFF. The full variable domain, completed using reference TRBV5-5 and TRBJ1-1, is DAGVTQSPTHLIKTRGQQVTLRCSPISGHKSVSWYQQVLGQGPQFIFQYYEKEERGRGNFPDRFSARQFPNYSSELNVNALLLGDSALYLCASSPPGTLVGTEAFFGQGTRLTVV.